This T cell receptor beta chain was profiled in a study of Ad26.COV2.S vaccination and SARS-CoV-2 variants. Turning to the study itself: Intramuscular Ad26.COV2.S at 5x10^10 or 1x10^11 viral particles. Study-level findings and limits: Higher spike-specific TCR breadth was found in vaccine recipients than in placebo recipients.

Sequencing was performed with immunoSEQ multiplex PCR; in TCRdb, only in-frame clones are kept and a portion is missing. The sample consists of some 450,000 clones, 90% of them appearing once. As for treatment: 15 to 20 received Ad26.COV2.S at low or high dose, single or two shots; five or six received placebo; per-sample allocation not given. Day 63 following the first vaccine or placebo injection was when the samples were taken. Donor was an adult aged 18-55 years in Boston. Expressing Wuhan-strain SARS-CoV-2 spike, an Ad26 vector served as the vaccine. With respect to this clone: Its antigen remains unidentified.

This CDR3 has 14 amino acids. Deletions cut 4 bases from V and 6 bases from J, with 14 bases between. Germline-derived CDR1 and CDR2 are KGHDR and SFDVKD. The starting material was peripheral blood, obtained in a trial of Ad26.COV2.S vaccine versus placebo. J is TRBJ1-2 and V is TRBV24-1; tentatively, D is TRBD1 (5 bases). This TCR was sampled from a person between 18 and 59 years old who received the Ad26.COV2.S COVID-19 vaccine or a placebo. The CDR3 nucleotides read TGTGCCACCAGTGACCCTGACGGGGACCATGGCTACACCTTC. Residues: CATSDPDGDHGYTF.